This TCR beta chain was found in a study of T cell responses to AZD1222 COVID-19 vaccine. Study-wide results and caveats: Clonal diversity was possibly underestimated, and the donors were mostly white British, with more females. The peak T cell response came first, and repertoires were sampled only after it.

Generated by immunoSEQ multiplex PCR, the TCRdb table keeps only in-frame clones and is missing some. The table has 140,000 to 150,000 clones, around 90% seen once; the top ten hold around 1.7%. A note on this clone: No antigen is known for it.

The sample here was peripheral blood, taken on day 0 of AZD1222 vaccination. This TCR derives from an adult in good health.

CDR3 coding DNA: TGCAGCGTTGATAACAGGGGGTATGGCTACACCTTC. Its translation is CSVDNRGYGYTF. V gene TRBV29-1 combines with J gene TRBJ1-2; 8 bases map to TRBD1. This CDR3 comprises 12 residues. Germline CDR1 SQVTM, CDR2 ANQGSEA. The J segment lost 5 bases and the V segment lost 3 bases, leaving 2 bases of the junction unmatched.